This T cell receptor beta chain was recorded in a study of shared clonotypes between healthy human individuals. Study-level results: Naive subsets typically showed greater estimated richness than memory subsets.

Produced via immunoSEQ multiplex PCR; TCRdb's table is partial and in-frame only. The sample lists approximately 2.4 million clones, roughly 95% occurring once. With respect to this clone: Its antigen is unknown.

From germline, CDR1 is KGHSH and CDR2 LQKENI. The CDR3 covers 14 residues. J was trimmed by 6 bases and V by 6 bases; bases with no gene match: 6. The sample comprised naive CD4+ T cells sorted from blood. Regarding subset: CD45RA+ positively selected. This TCR came from a man aged 18-30 years in good health. The chain combines TRBV18 with TRBJ2-7, with 12 bases fitting TRBD1. The CDR3 is CASSPGQGAIEQYF. The DNA for the CDR3 is TGTGCCAGCTCGCCGGGACAGGGGGCCATCGAGCAGTACTTC. Variable domain in full (rest from reference TRBV18 and TRBJ2-7): NAGVMQNPRHLVRRRGQEARLRCSPMKGHSHVYWYRQLPEEGLKFMVYLQKENIIDESGMPKERFSAEFPKEGPSILRIQQVVRGDSAAYFCASSPGQGAIEQYFGPGTRLTVT.